Presented here are 26 T cell receptor beta chains from one specimen sequenced in a study of control samples from healthy donors and cancer patients. The assay was immunoSEQ multiplex PCR, and TCRdb's table has in-frame clones only and misses some. The sample includes 90,000 to 130,000 clones, roughly 90% of them seen just once. The sequencing input was PBMCs. The receptors come from a woman aged 55-69 years with lung cancer.

The gene calls are TRBV6-5 and TRBJ1-1; TRBD1 is a possible D gene (6 bases). Trimming shortened V by 3 bases and J by 11 bases, and 13 bases separated the two germline ends. This CDR3 region has 12 residues. Germline CDR1 and CDR2: MNHEY and SVGAGI. CDR3 residues: CASSYGGSTAFF. CDR3 DNA sequence: TGTGCCAGCAGTTATGGGGGCTCAACCGCTTTCTTT.

The J gene is TRBJ2-7, the V gene TRBV3-1 (or the pseudogene TRBV3-2), with 10 bases fitting TRBD2. The CDR3 is made up of 16 amino acids. Trimming cost V 4 bases and J 3 bases; bases outside gene matches: 9. Germline CDR1 and CDR2: LGHDT and YNNKEL (reference sequence). The CDR3 bases are TGTGCCAGCAGCCCCGGAGTCGGGACTAGCGTCTACGAGCAGTACTTC. It translates to CASSPGVGTSVYEQYF.

This clone has a handful of counts. This chain joins TRBV7-8 and TRBJ1-5; D is ambiguous. Trimming removed 3 bases from V and 4 bases from J, with 13 bases in between. The germline V gene has CDR1 SGHVS and CDR2 FQNEAQ. The CDR3 consists of 15 residues. This chain's CDR3 is CASSFARVQNQPQHF. The CDR3 nucleotides read TGTGCCAGCAGCTTCGCTAGGGTACAAAATCAGCCCCAGCATTTT.

The rearrangement joins TRBV3-1 (or the pseudogene TRBV3-2) to TRBJ1-6, with unresolved D. The CDR3 spans 18 residues. Germline loops: CDR1 LGHDT, CDR2 YNNKEL (reference sequence). V shed 5 bases and J shed 8 bases, with 25 bases lying between them. CDR3 sequence (DNA): TGTGCCAGCAGCGAGTTTTTCCCATTTCATACATCATATTCACCCCTCCACTTT. Protein sequence: CASSEFFPFHTSYSPLHF.

The V call is TRBV30, the J call TRBJ2-5; 9 bases agree with TRBD2. This CDR3 has 14 amino acids. V was pared by 0 bases and J by 7 bases, with 6 bases of the junction left unmatched. The germline CDR1 and CDR2 sequences are GTSNPN and SVGIG (reference sequence). The CDR3 bases are TGTGCCTGGAGTGTGCAGGCGGGAGGGGGGACCCAGTACTTC. Its translation is CAWSVQAGGGTQYF.

The chain carries TRBV7-9 and TRBJ1-2; D is undetermined. Germline V CDR1 and CDR2: SEHNR, FQNEAQ (reference sequence). V lost 1 base and J lost 2, with 5 bases in between. The CDR3 sequence is 13 residues long. CDR3 nucleotide sequence: TGTGCCAGCAGCTTAGTACAGAACTATGGCTACACCTTC. Its protein is CASSLVQNYGYTF.

In its sample, this clone was seen a few times. The J gene is TRBJ1-2, the V gene TRBV5-1, with D possibly being TRBD1 (6 bases). This CDR3 has 16 residues. CDR1 SGHRS and CDR2 YFSETQ come from the germline V gene. With 0 bases removed from V and 0 bases from J, the gap between germline ends came to 12 bases. The CDR3: CASSLGGQTSNYGYTF. The CDR3 DNA follows: TGCGCCAGCAGCTTGGGTGGACAGACCTCTAACTATGGCTACACCTTC.

J is TRBJ2-5 and V is TRBV28; 7 positions agree with TRBD1. The CDR3 is 14 residues long. The germline V gene has CDR1 MDHEN and CDR2 SYDVKM. With V trimmed by 8 bases and J by 4 bases, 10 bases remained unmatched. In nucleotides, the CDR3 is TGTGCCAGCGCCTCTCTCCCAGGGGGAGAGACCCAGTACTTC. It yields the protein CASASLPGGETQYF. The full variable domain, in which reference TRBV28 and TRBJ2-5 provide the parts outside the CDR3, is DVKVTQSSRYLVKRTGEKVFLECVQDMDHENMFWYRQDPGLGLRLIYFSYDVKMKEKGDIPEGYSVSREKKERFSLILESASTNQTSMYLCASASLPGGETQYFGPGTRLLVL.

This clone was seen a single time. The genes are TRBV30 and TRBJ1-1; D gene unclear. V was shortened by 5 bases and J by 1 base, with 11 bases between the two germline ends. The CDR3 has 13 residues. Germline CDR1 and CDR2: GTSNPN and SVGIG (reference sequence). This CDR3 reads CAWARSPNTEAFF. The CDR3 DNA sequence: TGTGCCTGGGCCAGGAGCCCGAACACTGAAGCTTTCTTT.

The chain is built from TRBV5-1 and TRBJ2-5, with TRBD2 matching 9 bases. With 4 bases clipped from V and 1 base from J, the junction kept 5 bases outside the gene matches. CDR3 length: 15 residues. The germline gives CDR1 SGHRS, CDR2 YFSETQ. The CDR3 reads CASSPTSGPQETQYF. Written as DNA, the CDR3 is TGCGCCAGCAGCCCTACTAGCGGGCCCCAAGAGACCCAGTACTTC.

This sequence joins TRBV5-6 and TRBJ1-5; TRBD1 agrees at 9 bases. Per germline, CDR1 SGHDT and CDR2 YYEEEE. V was pared by 3 bases and J by 8 bases, with 6 bases of the junction left unmatched. The CDR3 runs to 14 residues. The CDR3 here is CASSWGQGREPQHF. The CDR3 DNA follows: TGTGCCAGCAGCTGGGGACAGGGCCGCGAGCCCCAGCATTTT.

The CDR3 DNA reads as TGTGCCAGCAGCCCCGACAGCTCCCTAGGGGCCAACTATGGCTACACCTTC. This translates into CASSPDSSLGANYGYTF. The V gene is TRBV7-2, the J gene TRBJ1-2, with D tentatively TRBD1 (5 bases). Looked up from germline, CDR1 is SGHTA and CDR2 is FQGNSA. V lost 5 bases to trimming and J lost 2 bases, with 21 bases between them. This CDR3 comprises 17 residues. Using reference TRBV7-2 and TRBJ1-2 for the parts outside the CDR3, the full variable domain is GAGVSQSPSNKVTEKGKDVELRCDPISGHTALYWYRQSLGQGLEFLIYFQGNSAPDKSGLPSDRFSAERTGGSVSTLTIQRTQQEDSAVYLCASSPDSSLGANYGYTFGSGTRLTVV.

This clone came up a few times. Other DNA sequences in this sample translate to the same CDR3. V gene TRBV7-2 combines with J gene TRBJ2-7; 10 nucleotides match TRBD2. The germline V gene has CDR1 SGHTA and CDR2 FQGNSA. The junction had 3 bases not matched to a gene; V was cut back by 5 bases and J by 2 bases. This CDR3 region has 14 residues. This CDR3 reads CASSLSGGAYEQYF. The CDR3 DNA follows: TGTGCCAGCAGCCTGAGCGGGGGGGCCTACGAGCAGTACTTC. The whole variable domain, filled in from reference TRBV7-2 and TRBJ2-7, reads GAGVSQSPSNKVTEKGKDVELRCDPISGHTALYWYRQSLGQGLEFLIYFQGNSAPDKSGLPSDRFSAERTGGSVSTLTIQRTQQEDSAVYLCASSLSGGAYEQYFGPGTRLTVT.

This clone was seen a handful of times. The chain couples TRBV6-5 to TRBJ1-2; 8 bases map to TRBD1. After removal of 0 bases from V and 7 bases from J, the junction contained 7 bases not matched to a gene. This CDR3 has 15 residues. CDR1 and CDR2 (germline): MNHEY, SVGAGI. The CDR3 spells CASSYSGQGRRGYTF. In DNA, the CDR3 is TGTGCCAGCAGTTACTCAGGACAGGGCCGACGTGGCTACACCTTC.

The rearrangement joins TRBV19 to TRBJ1-2; maybe TRBD1 (5 bases). CDR1 and CDR2 from the germline V gene are LNHDA and SQIVND (reference sequence). CDR3 length: 15 residues. The ends were cut back, 5 bases at V and 5 bases at J, with 18 bases in the middle. CDR3: CASSPGRGEAYGYTF. CDR3 coding DNA: TGTGCCAGTAGTCCGGGACGAGGGGAGGCGTATGGCTACACCTTC.

V gene TRBV7-9 combines with J gene TRBJ1-6, with D possibly being TRBD1 (5 bases). The CDR3 is made up of 15 amino acids. Trimming stripped 2 bases from V and 7 bases from J, with 12 bases between. Germline assignment: CDR1 SEHNR and CDR2 FQNEAQ (reference sequence). Here the CDR3 reads CASSLNPGPNSPLHF. In nucleotides, the CDR3 is TGTGCCAGCAGCTTAAACCCAGGGCCAAATTCACCCCTCCACTTT. Full variable domain (missing parts from reference TRBV7-9 and TRBJ1-6): DTGVSQNPRHKITKRGQNVTFRCDPISEHNRLYWYRQTLGQGPEFLTYFQNEAQLEKSRLLSDRFSAERPKGSFSTLEIQRTEQGDSAMYLCASSLNPGPNSPLHFGNGTRLTVT.

This clone was detected once. The V gene is TRBV19, the J gene TRBJ1-2; D gene ambiguous. The CDR3 is 12 residues long. Germline V gene sequence: CDR1 LNHDA, CDR2 SQIVND (reference sequence). V gave up 5 bases and J gave up 7 bases, with 11 bases separating them. CDR3 sequence: CASSVPARGYTF. CDR3 nucleotide sequence: TGTGCCAGTAGTGTTCCCGCTCGTGGCTACACCTTC.

The J gene is TRBJ1-3, the V gene TRBV5-1, with D hard to call. Trimming stripped 2 bases from V and 4 bases from J, with 13 bases between. This CDR3 is built from 15 residues. Germline CDR1 is SGHRS and CDR2 is YFSETQ. The CDR3 protein is CASSFDPAEGNTIYF. For the CDR3, the DNA is TGCGCCAGCAGCTTCGACCCCGCAGAGGGAAACACCATATATTTT.

The chain couples TRBV2 to TRBJ1-1; 8 positions agree with TRBD1. J was trimmed by 2 bases and V by 5 bases; bases with no gene match: 7. Germline CDR1 SNHLY, CDR2 FYNNEI. This CDR3 spans 15 amino acids. The CDR3 DNA sequence: TGTGCCAGCAGTCAATTAGGACAGGGTAACACTGAAGCTTTCTTT. Residues: CASSQLGQGNTEAFF.

This clone was detected once. The chain employs TRBV27 and TRBJ2-5; TRBD2 aligns across 7 bases. V trimming: 11 bases; J trimming: 5 bases; junction bases outside the gene matches: 20. The CDR3 totals 16 residues. The V gene's germline CDR1 is MNHEY and CDR2 SMNVEV (reference sequence). For the CDR3, the DNA is TGTGCCCGCGGGGGAGGAACGGGGGGTGGTTGGGAGACCCAGTACTTC. It codes for CARGGGTGGGWETQYF.

This chain joins TRBV6-2 or TRBV6-3 and TRBJ2-6, with TRBD2 as a possible D gene (6 bases). The CDR3 runs 17 residues. Germline loops: CDR1 MNHEY, CDR2 SVGEGT. Deletions cut 6 bases from V and 0 bases from J, with 15 bases between. DNA for the CDR3: TGTGCCAGCAGCCGTAGGCGGGATAACTCTGGGGCCAACGTCCTGACTTTC. It encodes CASSRRRDNSGANVLTF.

The sample holds a few counts of this clone. The sample carries other DNA sequences with the same CDR3. J is TRBJ1-2 and V is TRBV5-1; 9 bases map to TRBD1. J was trimmed by 6 bases and V by 4 bases; bases with no gene match: 4. The germline V gene encodes CDR1 SGHRS and CDR2 YFSETQ. CDR3 length: 13 amino acids. Here the CDR3 reads CASSLGQGNGYTF. Written as DNA, the CDR3 is TGCGCCAGCAGCCTGGGACAGGGTAATGGCTACACCTTC. The whole variable domain, filled in from reference TRBV5-1 and TRBJ1-2, reads KAGVTQTPRYLIKTRGQQVTLSCSPISGHRSVSWYQQTPGQGLQFLFEYFSETQRNKGNFPGRFSGRQFSNSRSEMNVSTLELGDSALYLCASSLGQGNGYTFGSGTRLTVV.

The chain couples TRBV5-1 to TRBJ1-2, with TRBD1 identical over 8 bases. J was trimmed by 5 bases and V by 2 bases; bases with no gene match: 8. This CDR3 has 15 residues. The germline V gene has CDR1 SGHRS and CDR2 YFSETQ. In DNA, the CDR3 is TGCGCCAGCAGCTTAACGGCAGGGGGCCCGTATGGCTACACCTTC. Translation gives CASSLTAGGPYGYTF. The complete variable domain, with remaining parts taken from reference TRBV5-1 and TRBJ1-2, reads KAGVTQTPRYLIKTRGQQVTLSCSPISGHRSVSWYQQTPGQGLQFLFEYFSETQRNKGNFPGRFSGRQFSNSRSEMNVSTLELGDSALYLCASSLTAGGPYGYTFGSGTRLTVV.

The chain is built from TRBV6-5 and TRBJ1-2; 7 nucleotides match TRBD1. V dropped 5 bases and J dropped 8; count of bases not matched to a gene: 8. This CDR3 is built from 13 residues. Germline values: CDR1 MNHEY, CDR2 SVGAGI. In DNA, the CDR3 is TGTGCCAGCAGTCCTACGACAGGGCGAGGCTACACCTTC. As protein: CASSPTTGRGYTF.

The rearrangement joins TRBV14 to TRBJ1-6; D is unclear. V lost 4 bases and J 10 bases, leaving 11 bases between the germline ends. The CDR3 consists of 13 residues. Germline values: CDR1 SGHDN, CDR2 FVKESK. The CDR3 loop is CASSPRQNSPLHF. The CDR3 region has the DNA TGTGCCAGCAGCCCACGGCAGAACTCACCCCTCCACTTT.

The rearrangement uses TRBV12-3 or TRBV12-4 and TRBJ1-6; D might be TRBD1 (5 bases). V gave up 3 bases and J gave up 10 bases, with 7 bases separating them. This CDR3 is built from 12 residues. Here the CDR3 reads CASSFDRSPLHF. The CDR3 nucleotides read TGTGCCAGCAGTTTTGACAGATCACCCCTCCACTTT.